This T cell receptor (beta chain) emerged from a study of human T cells and chemical hapten exposure. About the study: DPC at 2% was the sensitizing agent, placed on around 2 cm by around 2 cm of upper inner arm skin. Small discrepancies in pooled library volume mainly accounted for the varying TCR yields per sample.

As to time point: patch test 3, about 24 weeks after DPC sensitization. Sample treatment: therapeutic diphenylcyclopropenone sensitization with weekly scalp DPC. Researchers extracted total RNA from unfractionated whole blood. Only after blood had been drawn was each patch test applied. TCRdb re-analysed the RACE reads in MiXCR, keeping a single row per CDR3 protein. The repertoire holds over 35,000 distinct CDR3 sequences, with 12% as singletons. CDR3 size: 11 residues. Broader study findings: Significantly greater numbers of large CDR3 similarity clusters came from expanded TCRs than from controls.

This clonotype turned up a few times. No antigen is known for it. Material: whole blood, obtained in connection with sensitization to the hapten diphenylcyclopropenone (DPC). The sequence derives from a woman in her 40s with alopecia areata. Some clones in this sample may be carry-over from other donors' samples. This chain links TRBV21-1 with TRBJ2-4. TRBV21-1 is deemed a pseudogene. The CDR3 DNA reads as TGTGCCAGCAGCAAACACCTCATTCAGTACTTC. Protein product: CASSKHLIQYF.